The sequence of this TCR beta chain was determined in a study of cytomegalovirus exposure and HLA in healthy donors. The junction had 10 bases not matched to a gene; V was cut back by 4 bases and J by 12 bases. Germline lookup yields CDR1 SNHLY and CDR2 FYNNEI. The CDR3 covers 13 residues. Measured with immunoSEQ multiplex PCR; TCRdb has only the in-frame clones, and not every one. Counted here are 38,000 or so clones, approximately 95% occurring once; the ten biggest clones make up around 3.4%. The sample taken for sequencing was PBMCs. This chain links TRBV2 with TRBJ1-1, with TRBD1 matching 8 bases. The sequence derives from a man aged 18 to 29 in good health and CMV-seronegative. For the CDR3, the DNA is TGTGCCAGCAGTGGTACAGGGGGTCCTGGAACTTTCTTT. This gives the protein CASSGTGGPGTFF.